This T cell receptor beta chain appears in the sequencing data of a study of CD8 T cells in Susac syndrome. Study as a whole: Of the sequenced Susac syndrome patients, more than five had active disease and eight were in remission.

As regards this clonotype: Its specificity is not known.

General study results and limits: It was in TEMRA cells and active patients that Susac CD8+ clonal expansion peaked.

The CDR3 is 14 amino acids. Deletions cut 5 bases from V and 1 base from J, with 11 bases between. Germline V gene lookup returns CDR1 SGHVS and CDR2 FNYEAQ. An amount of RNA that ranged from roughly 0.45 to 1 ug was reverse transcribed with random hexamers. A multiplex approach, immunoSEQ multiplex PCR, amplified TCR beta CDR3 across 54 Vbeta and 13 Jbeta. TCRdb fed the immunoSEQ multiplex PCR reads into MiXCR, producing one record per CDR3 protein. Found here are roughly 52,000 distinct CDR3 sequences, around 93% of them singletons; the top ten hold around 0.75%. This sequence joins TRBV7-6 and TRBJ2-5, with D maybe TRBD2 (7 bases). The receptor was derived from a human donor with Susac syndrome. Sequenced: CD8+ T cells from PBMCs. The CDR3 sequence: CASSLRGPQETQYF. CDR3 bases: TGTGCCAGCAGCCTGCGGGGGCCCCAAGAGACCCAGTACTTC.